These 22 T cell receptor beta chains were sequenced from one sample in a study of beta chain features in type 1 diabetes. TCRB transcripts that were expressed got sequenced, as all of the isolated RNA had been reverse transcribed. Profiling relied on immunoSEQ multiplex PCR, and the TCRdb table lists in-frame clones only, not all of them. The table has about 660,000 clones, over 11% seen once. Study results and limitations: Across all four CD4+ subsets, people with type 1 diabetes showed modestly shorter TCRB CDR3s.

The antigens for these receptors are not known. Input material: naive CD4+ T cells from blood. These receptors were obtained from a man aged 18 to 35 with type 1 diabetes.

V is TRBV2 and J is TRBJ2-3; weak D call: TRBD1 (5 bases). Germline CDR1 is SNHLY and CDR2 is FYNNEI. The V end was cut by 4 bases, the J end by 4 bases, with 6 bases between. The CDR3 sequence is 12 residues long. CDR3 bases: TGTGCCAGCAGTGCGACAGCAGATACGCAGTATTTT. Its protein is CASSATADTQYF.

This clone was detected only a few times. The chain combines TRBV6-6 with TRBJ2-6; D is perhaps TRBD1 (6 bases). V was clipped by 0 bases and J by 8 bases, with 8 bases between them. Germline V gives CDR1 MNHNY, CDR2 SVGAGI (reference sequence). The CDR3 has 14 amino acids. The CDR3 bases are TGTGCCAGCAGTTACTCCAGGGGACCCAACGTCCTGACTTTC. Translation gives CASSYSRGPNVLTF.

V usage is TRBV9 and J usage is TRBJ2-1; 9 nucleotides match TRBD1. The trim removed 4 bases at V and 0 bases at J, leaving 8 bases unmatched. Looked up from germline, CDR1 is SGDLS and CDR2 is YYNGEE. This CDR3 region has 17 residues. CDR3 sequence (DNA): TGTGCCAGCAGCACCCGACAGGGGGGAAGCTCCTACAATGAGCAGTTCTTC. It is translated as CASSTRQGGSSYNEQFF.

The rearrangement links TRBV5-4 to TRBJ2-3; the match to TRBD2 covers 12 bases. Trimming cost V 0 bases and J 4 bases; bases outside gene matches: 3. Per germline, CDR1 SGHNT and CDR2 YYREEE (reference sequence). This CDR3 has 16 residues. CDR3 DNA sequence: TGTGCCAGCAGCTTGGGTACTAGCGGGAGGTCAGATACGCAGTATTTT. Amino acid sequence: CASSLGTSGRSDTQYF. The full variable domain, its missing parts supplied by reference TRBV5-4 and TRBJ2-3, is ETGVTQSPTHLIKTRGQQVTLRCSSQSGHNTVSWYQQALGQGPQFIFQYYREEENGRGNFPPRFSGLQFPNYSSELNVNALELDDSALYLCASSLGTSGRSDTQYFGPGTRLTVL.

A few counts support this clone. This rearrangement joins TRBV20-1 to TRBJ2-5; D is uncertain. V dropped 3 bases and J dropped 5 bases, with 4 bases sitting between them. Germline lookup yields CDR1 DFQATT and CDR2 SNEGSKA (reference sequence). The CDR3 runs 10 residues. This CDR3 is CSASWETQYF. As DNA, the CDR3 is TGCAGTGCTAGTTGGGAGACCCAGTACTTC.

This clone was detected only a few times. This chain links TRBV9 with TRBJ2-1; perhaps TRBD2 as D (5 bases). The CDR3 is made up of 13 amino acids. Trimming removed 6 bases at V and 9 bases at J, with 16 bases between. CDR1 is SGDLS and CDR2 is YYNGEE in the germline V gene. The CDR3 protein is CASTERPAGEQFF. The CDR3 nucleotides read TGTGCCAGCACCGAAAGACCTGCGGGTGAGCAGTTCTTC.

The chain recombines TRBV4-1 with TRBJ2-1, with a weak D call TRBD1 (5 bases). CDR1 and CDR2 from the germline V gene are MGHRA and YSYEKL. CDR3 size: 15 residues. The V gene lost 0 bases and the J gene lost 5 bases, with 11 bases spanning the gap. The CDR3 region is CASSQDRWTNNEQFF. CDR3 nucleotide sequence: TGCGCCAGCAGCCAAGATCGGTGGACAAACAATGAGCAGTTCTTC.

This clone was detected a few times. This chain links TRBV6-5 with TRBJ2-7; possibly TRBD2 for D (6 bases). Trimming removed 2 bases at V and 4 bases at J, with 12 bases between. Germline CDR1 reads MNHEY; CDR2 reads SVGAGI. CDR3 length equals 14 residues. CDR3 region: CASSYATSEYEQYF. CDR3 in DNA: TGTGCCAGCAGTTACGCGACTAGTGAGTACGAGCAGTACTTC.

This chain links TRBV19 with TRBJ2-1, with 11 bases identical to TRBD2. Germline V gene data show CDR1 as LNHDA and CDR2 as SQIVND (reference sequence). The CDR3 runs 15 residues. V dropped 7 bases and J dropped 7; count of bases not matched to a gene: 9. The CDR3 region has the DNA TGTGCCAGTACAAAAGCTAGCGGGGGGAATAATGAGCAGTTCTTC. Translating it yields CASTKASGGNNEQFF.

This clone occurred a few times. The chain joins TRBV7-8 to TRBJ2-5; weak D call: TRBD2 (6 bases). The CDR3 is made up of 14 amino acids. Germline V gives CDR1 SGHVS, CDR2 FQNEAQ. Trimming stripped 0 bases from V and 1 base from J, with 6 bases between. CDR3 loop: CASSLAGGQETQYF. In DNA, the CDR3 is TGTGCCAGCAGCTTAGCGGGGGGCCAAGAGACCCAGTACTTC.

This clone has only a few counts. The chain carries TRBV4-2 and TRBJ2-1; 9 bases agree with TRBD2. CDR3 length: 17 residues. With 2 bases clipped from V and 9 bases from J, the junction kept 14 bases outside the gene matches. Germline V gene lookup returns CDR1 LGHNA and CDR2 YNFKEQ. For the CDR3, the DNA is TGTGCCAGCAGCCAAAGGGTAGCGGGGGTTCCATATGGTGAGCAGTTCTTC. Protein product: CASSQRVAGVPYGEQFF.

V is TRBV9 and J is TRBJ2-5; TRBD1 matches 7 bases. CDR3 length: 16 amino acids. J gave up 1 base and V 4 bases, and 10 bases lay outside the gene matches. CDR1 is SGDLS, CDR2 YYNGEE, per germline. The CDR3, as DNA: TGTGCCAGCAGCCCCCGACAGGGCCTGCCCCAAGAGACCCAGTACTTC. Its protein product is CASSPRQGLPQETQYF.

The gene calls are TRBV7-9 and TRBJ2-5; 10 positions agree with TRBD2. Unmatched junction bases numbered 5, after V lost 1 base and J lost 3 bases. From germline, CDR1 is SEHNR and CDR2 FQNEAQ (reference sequence). The CDR3 length is 16 residues. This CDR3 is CASSLGAGGPEETQYF. The CDR3 coding sequence is TGTGCCAGCAGCTTAGGAGCGGGAGGGCCTGAAGAGACCCAGTACTTC.

This chain uses TRBV5-1 with TRBJ1-1; 9 bases align to TRBD1. The germline V gene encodes CDR1 SGHRS and CDR2 YFSETQ. V shed 2 bases and J 5 bases; nucleotides not matched to a gene: 13. The CDR3 has 17 residues. CDR3 protein: CASSFPGQGPLDTEAFF. For the CDR3, the DNA is TGCGCCAGCAGCTTCCCGGGACAGGGACCCCTGGATACTGAAGCTTTCTTT.

In its sample, this clone was seen a few times. The V gene is TRBV19, the J gene TRBJ1-5, with 7 bases identical to TRBD1. The V gene's germline CDR1 is LNHDA and CDR2 SQIVND (reference sequence). The CDR3 has 14 amino acids. V lost 4 bases, J lost 7 bases, and 7 bases stayed unmatched. The CDR3 DNA is TGTGCCAGTAGTACAGGACAGGCGGTACAGCCCCAGCATTTT. Its protein product is CASSTGQAVQPQHF.

The V gene is TRBV9, the J gene TRBJ1-4; perhaps TRBD1 as D (6 bases). Trimming took off 0 bases at V and 7 bases at J, with 19 bases between the two ends. The CDR3 runs 17 residues. Germline V CDR1 and CDR2: SGDLS, YYNGEE. CDR3: CASSVGGAGTLGEKLFF. The CDR3 DNA reads as TGTGCCAGCAGCGTAGGAGGCGCCGGGACACTGGGTGAAAAACTGTTTTTT.

This chain joins TRBV10-3 and TRBJ2-5; TRBD2 agrees at 11 bases. This CDR3 region has 18 residues. The ends lost 6 bases at V and 4 bases at J; junction bases unmatched: 16. Germline loops: CDR1 ENHRY, CDR2 SYGVKD. The chain's CDR3 is CAIRPGLAATGTGETQYF. CDR3 DNA sequence: TGTGCCATCAGGCCGGGACTAGCGGCGACCGGGACCGGAGAGACCCAGTACTTC.

This clone appeared a few times. The chain combines TRBV11-3 with TRBJ2-5, with 8 bases fitting TRBD1. The CDR3 covers 14 residues. CDR1 is SGHNT, CDR2 YENEEA, per germline. Unmatched junction bases numbered 7, after V lost 5 bases and J lost 5 bases. The CDR3 DNA sequence: TGTGCCAGCAGCGCCGGACAGGGTATCGAGACCCAGTACTTC. Translated, it gives CASSAGQGIETQYF.

This clone has only a few counts. V and J are TRBV12-2 and TRBJ2-3; the listed D gene, TRBD1, was not tested against the DNA. TRBV12-2 is designated a pseudogene. The CDR3 has 17 residues. The CDR3 region is CASRLAWDTVIMDTQYF. The CDR3 bases are TGTGCAAGTCGCTTAGCCTGGGACACGGTCATCATGGATACGCAGTATTTT.

This clone was seen more than once but under ten times. The chain is built from TRBV4-3 and TRBJ2-1; 9 bases map to TRBD2. V shed 4 bases and J 11 bases; nucleotides not matched to a gene: 9. CDR3 size: 14 residues. Germline V gives CDR1 LGHNA, CDR2 YSLEER. In DNA, the CDR3 is TGCGCCAGCAGCCTACCTGGACTAGCGCAAAAGCAGTTCTTC. Amino acid sequence: CASSLPGLAQKQFF.

A few counts support this clone. The rearrangement links TRBV18 to TRBJ1-1, with D perhaps matching TRBD1 (6 bases). Germline V gives CDR1 KGHSH, CDR2 LQKENI. The V and J ends lost 3 bases and 1 base respectively, with 12 bases between them. This CDR3 comprises 15 residues. The CDR3: CASSPLGAANTEAFF. As DNA, the CDR3 is TGTGCCAGCTCACCGTTGGGGGCAGCGAACACTGAAGCTTTCTTT.

The chain has TRBV30 and TRBJ1-1, with TRBD1 as a possible D gene (6 bases). The CDR3 is made up of 14 amino acids. The V gene's germline CDR1 is GTSNPN and CDR2 SVGIG (reference sequence). V was clipped by 2 bases and J by 3 bases, with 13 bases between them. The CDR3 is CAWSTRGYDTEAFF. For the CDR3, the DNA is TGTGCCTGGAGTACCAGGGGATACGACACTGAAGCTTTCTTT.